This is a list of T cell receptor beta chains from one sample in a study of early T cells in non-severe SARS-CoV-2 infection. One entry per CDR3 protein results from TCRdb running MiXCR on the 5' RACE reads. Found here are 75,000 to 100,000 distinct CDR3 sequences, 14% to 15% of them singletons; the top ten hold 0.45% to 0.75%. Sequenced input: whole blood. The source is an adult who was a healthcare worker with PCR-confirmed SARS-CoV-2 infection or an uninfected control (not recorded which). The CDR3 runs from the conserved cysteine through the conserved F or W. The order of the fields is V gene, D gene, J gene, clone size, CDR3 DNA, CDR3 protein. A D gene is named only where the DNA matches it firmly. Part of the rows lack a size; the others show once, few, many or a class for expanded clones.

>TRBV5-4|TRBD2|TRBJ2-1|.
TGTGCCAGCAGCTGGGGTCCGTCGGGCGGGGGAGATGAGCAGTTCTTC
CASSWGPSGGGDEQFF
>TRBV9|.|TRBJ1-6|.
TGTGCCAGCAGCTCGAGCCAGGGGAACAATTCACCCCTCCACTTT
CASSSSQGNNSPLHF
>TRBV18|.|TRBJ2-3|few
TGTGCCAGCTCATCAGCCGGGGATCGCACAGATACGCAGTATTTT
CASSSAGDRTDTQYF
>TRBV9|TRBD1|TRBJ1-6|many
TGTGCCAGCAGCGTAGGTCACAGGGGCAATTCACCCCTCCACTTT
CASSVGHRGNSPLHF
>TRBV24-1|TRBD1|TRBJ2-5|.
TGTGCCACCGCCGGGACAGGCGGAGAGACCCAGTACTTC
CATAGTGGETQYF
>TRBV24-1|TRBD1|TRBJ2-5|few
TGTGCCACCAGTGATCCTACCGGACAGGGCAGGGATCGCGGGGAGACCCAGTACTTC
CATSDPTGQGRDRGETQYF
>TRBV2|TRBD2|TRBJ2-2|.
TGTGCCAGCAGTCGACTAGCGGGCCAGAACACCGGGGAGCTGTTTTTT
CASSRLAGQNTGELFF
>TRBV18|.|TRBJ2-5|.
TGTGCCAGCTCACCAATCAGGGACCAAGAGACCCAGTACTTC
CASSPIRDQETQYF
>TRBV12-3/TRBV12-4|.|TRBJ2-3|many
TGTGCCAGCAGCCCCCGTCCCACAGATACGCAGTATTTT
CASSPRPTDTQYF
>TRBV5-1|.|TRBJ2-1|many
TGCGCCAGCAGCTTGGCCCTTGACAGCTACAATGAGCAGTTCTTC
CASSLALDSYNEQFF
>TRBV4-1|.|TRBJ1-6|.
TGCGCCAGCAGCCAAGATTCGGCCGGGGCAGGCTCACCCCTCCACTTT
CASSQDSAGAGSPLHF
>TRBV2|TRBD1|TRBJ1-4|.
TGTGCCAGCAGTAGACAGGGGGCCTTGGGGGAAAAACTGTTTTTT
CASSRQGALGEKLFF
>TRBV7-2|TRBD1|TRBJ1-6|many
TGTGCCAGCAGCTTAGGGACAGGGACGATTTCACCCCTCCACTTT
CASSLGTGTISPLHF
>TRBV7-8|TRBD1|TRBJ1-1|.
TGTGCCAGCACCCTACGAGGGGGCCAGATGAACACTGAAGCTTTCTTT
CASTLRGGQMNTEAFF
>TRBV4-1|.|TRBJ2-3|few
TGCGCCAGCAGTCAGACAGTTTACACAGATACGCAGTATTTT
CASSQTVYTDTQYF
>TRBV13|TRBD1|TRBJ1-3|many
TGTGCCAGCAGCTTACGACAGGGTGGAAACACCATATATTTT
CASSLRQGGNTIYF
>TRBV29-1|.|TRBJ1-2|many
TGCAGCGTTGAAGATCCCAGGGGCCTTGGCTACACCTTC
CSVEDPRGLGYTF
>TRBV7-2|.|TRBJ1-5|many
TGTGCCAGCAGCTTAGATGGGACACACGATCAGCCCCAGCATTTT
CASSLDGTHDQPQHF
>TRBV2|TRBD2|TRBJ2-3|.
TGTGCCAGCAGGAAAGCGGGGGGTACAGATACGCAGTATTTT
CASRKAGGTDTQYF
>TRBV9|TRBD1|TRBJ1-6|few
TGTGCCAGCAGCGTAGGCAGGGGGGTTAATTCACCCCTCCACTTT
CASSVGRGVNSPLHF
>TRBV14|.|TRBJ1-1|.
TGTGCCAGCAGCCCAAACTTGGGACGTTCTGAAGCTTTCTTT
CASSPNLGRSEAFF
>TRBV11-2|TRBD1|TRBJ2-3|.
TGTGCCAGCAGCCGACGGGACAGGAGCACAGATACGCAGTATTTT
CASSRRDRSTDTQYF
>TRBV2|.|TRBJ1-1|.
TGTGCCAGCTCCAACAGGGAGAACACTGAAGCTTTCTTT
CASSNRENTEAFF
>TRBV6-1|.|TRBJ1-6|.
TGTGCCAGCACAACCCTCGGATCACCCCTCCACTTT
CASTTLGSPLHF
>TRBV20-1|.|TRBJ2-3|few
TGCAGTGCGGCCGTCGGGGGTTGGATTCGTGGAGATACGCAGTATTTT
CSAAVGGWIRGDTQYF
>TRBV29-1|.|TRBJ2-6|few
TGCAGCGTATACACGGACGGAGCTGGGGCCAACGTCCTGACTTTC
CSVYTDGAGANVLTF
>TRBV5-1|.|TRBJ1-2|.
TGCGCCAGCAGCTTGGGGACAACCTATGGCTACACCTTC
CASSLGTTYGYTF
>TRBV12-3/TRBV12-4|TRBD1|TRBJ2-2|few
TGTGCCAGCAGTGCAGACAGGGGGCGGACCGGGGAGCTGTTTTTT
CASSADRGRTGELFF
>TRBV5-1|TRBD1|TRBJ1-5|.
TGCGCCAGCAGCAGATCAGGGGGCTTAGAGGAGCCCCAGCATTTT
CASSRSGGLEEPQHF
>TRBV7-9|TRBD2|TRBJ2-1|many
TGTGCCAGCGGACTAGCGGGGGAACGCAATGAGCAGTTCTTC
CASGLAGERNEQFF
>TRBV5-5|.|TRBJ1-2|.
TGTGCCAGCAGCTTGAGTAGATCCCTCTGGGACTATGGCTACACCTTC
CASSLSRSLWDYGYTF
>TRBV5-1|.|TRBJ2-2|.
TGCGCCAGCAGCTTGGGACTAGTCGGAAGGACCGGGGAGCTGTTTTTT
CASSLGLVGRTGELFF
>TRBV6-1|.|TRBJ1-5|many
TGTGCCAGCAGTGAATCGGACGATCAGCCCCAGCATTTT
CASSESDDQPQHF
>TRBV29-1|TRBD2|TRBJ2-1|.
TGCAGCGTTGAATCCCTTGGGACTAGCGGGGGACGTTACTACAATGAGCAGTTCTTC
CSVESLGTSGGRYYNEQFF
>TRBV5-5|TRBD1|TRBJ1-6|.
TGTGCCAGCAGCAGGGACAGAGCCGCGTCACCCCTCCACTTT
CASSRDRAASPLHF
>TRBV19|.|TRBJ1-4|.
TGTGCCAGTAGTATCAACGTCGGAGAAAAACTGTTTTTT
CASSINVGEKLFF
>TRBV29-1|.|TRBJ1-4|few
TGCAGCGTTCAGGGAACTAATGAAAAACTGTTTTTT
CSVQGTNEKLFF
>TRBV20-1|.|TRBJ2-5|few
TGCAGTGTTCCTAATTACCGGGACACCCAAGAGACCCAGTACTTC
CSVPNYRDTQETQYF
>TRBV3-1|.|TRBJ1-5|.
TGTGCCAGCAGTTCTGCGGGAGGTCAGCCCCAGCATTTT
CASSSAGGQPQHF
>TRBV7-2|.|TRBJ2-2|.
TGTGCCAGCAGCCCGCGCCCCTTGAACACCGGGGAGCTGTTTTTT
CASSPRPLNTGELFF
>TRBV5-1|.|TRBJ2-4|many
TGCGCCAGCAGCTTGCGAGAGGGGCCGGGAAACATTCAGTACTTC
CASSLREGPGNIQYF
>TRBV20-1|.|TRBJ2-2|.
TGCAGTGCTAAAGGGGACGGCTCGAACACCGGGGAGCTGTTTTTT
CSAKGDGSNTGELFF
>TRBV5-1|.|TRBJ1-1|.
TGCGCCAGCAGCCCGGACGGGGGGCGCACTGAAGCTTTCTTT
CASSPDGGRTEAFF